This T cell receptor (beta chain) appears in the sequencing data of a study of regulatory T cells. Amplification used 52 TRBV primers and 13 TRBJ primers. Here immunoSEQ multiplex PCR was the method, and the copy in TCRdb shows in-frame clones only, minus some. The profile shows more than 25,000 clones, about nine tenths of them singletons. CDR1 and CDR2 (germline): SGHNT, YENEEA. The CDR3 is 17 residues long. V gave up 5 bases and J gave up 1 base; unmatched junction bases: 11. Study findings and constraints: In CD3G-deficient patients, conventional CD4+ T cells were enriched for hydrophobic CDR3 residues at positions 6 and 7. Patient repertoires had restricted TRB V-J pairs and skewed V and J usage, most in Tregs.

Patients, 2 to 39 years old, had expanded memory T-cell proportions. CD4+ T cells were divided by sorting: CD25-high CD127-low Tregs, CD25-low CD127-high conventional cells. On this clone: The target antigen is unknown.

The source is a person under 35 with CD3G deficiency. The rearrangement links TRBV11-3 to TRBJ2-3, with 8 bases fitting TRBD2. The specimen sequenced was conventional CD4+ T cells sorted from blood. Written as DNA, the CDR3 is TGTGCCAGCAGCCCCCTAACTAGCGGAGGGGGCACAGATACGCAGTATTTT. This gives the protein CASSPLTSGGGTDTQYF.